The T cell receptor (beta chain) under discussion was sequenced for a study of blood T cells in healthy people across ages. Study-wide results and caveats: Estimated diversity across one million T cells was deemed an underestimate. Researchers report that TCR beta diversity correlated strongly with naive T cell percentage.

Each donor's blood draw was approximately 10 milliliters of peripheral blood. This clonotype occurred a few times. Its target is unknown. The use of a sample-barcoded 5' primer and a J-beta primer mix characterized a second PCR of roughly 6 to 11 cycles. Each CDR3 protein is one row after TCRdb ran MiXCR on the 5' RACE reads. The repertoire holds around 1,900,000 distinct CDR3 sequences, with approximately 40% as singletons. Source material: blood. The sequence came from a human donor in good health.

The chain's CDR3 is CASSQDRDRDEKLFF. CDR3 coding DNA: TGTGCCAGCAGCCAAGATCGGGACAGGGATGAAAAACTGTTTTTT. The rearrangement links TRBV4-2 to TRBJ1-4, with TRBD1 matching over 9 bases. After removal of 0 bases from V and 6 bases from J, the junction contained 2 bases not matched to a gene. The germline V gene encodes CDR1 LGHNA and CDR2 YNFKEQ. This CDR3 has 15 amino acids.